One sample yielded the 32 T cell receptor beta chains listed below, sequenced in a study of T-cell reconstitution after alpha-beta-depleted transplantation in children. A library of TCRbeta sequences, prepared with unique molecular identifiers, was generated. MiXCR was run by TCRdb on the PCR reads, yielding one entry per CDR3 protein. The sample contains around 800,000 distinct CDR3 sequences, 15% to 20% of which appear only once. Sequenced here: PBMCs, mostly from graft donor cells, sampled 360 days after TCRalphabeta/CD19-depleted stem cell transplant. The receptors were sampled from a male patient under 18 who had a stem cell transplant for acute lymphoblastic leukemia, so the T cells may come from the graft donor.

J is TRBJ2-2 and V is TRBV2; 10 bases map to TRBD2. V dropped 4 bases and J dropped 4; count of bases not matched to a gene: 12. CDR1 is SNHLY and CDR2 is FYNNEI in the germline V gene. The CDR3 totals 18 residues. In DNA, the CDR3 is TGTGCCAGCAGTGTAACAGCCCTAGCGGGAGTTGGCACCGGGGAGCTGTTTTTT. Translation gives CASSVTALAGVGTGELFF. Full variable domain (rest looked up from reference TRBV2 and TRBJ2-2): EPEVTQTPSHQVTQMGQEVILRCVPISNHLYFYWYRQILGQKVEFLVSFYNNEISEKSEIFDDQFSVERPDGSNFTLKIRSTKLEDSAMYFCASSVTALAGVGTGELFFGEGSRLTVL.

This clonotype was counted at least ten times. This chain links TRBV27 with TRBJ2-1, with a possible D match to TRBD1 (5 bases). The CDR3 runs 15 residues. Germline CDR1 MNHEY, CDR2 SMNVEV (reference sequence). V lost 7 bases and J lost 1, with 14 bases in between. CDR3 loop: CASTIGAPSYNEQFF. The CDR3 region has the DNA TGTGCCAGCACTATTGGGGCCCCATCCTACAATGAGCAGTTCTTC.

The V gene is TRBV14, the J gene TRBJ2-1, with a possible D match to TRBD2 (6 bases). In germline, CDR1 is SGHDN, CDR2 FVKESK. V lost 5 bases and J 5 bases, leaving 13 bases between the germline ends. The CDR3 has 14 residues. The CDR3 reads CASSSFSGHNEQFF. In DNA, the CDR3 is TGTGCCAGCAGCTCGTTTAGCGGTCACAATGAGCAGTTCTTC.

This clonotype was picked up many times. The chain employs TRBV12-3 or TRBV12-4 and TRBJ1-1; D call uncertain. The ends were cut back, 6 bases at V and 6 bases at J, with 8 bases in the middle. CDR3 length equals 11 residues. In DNA, the CDR3 is TGTGCCAGCAGCCCCACCCCTGAAGCTTTCTTT. Translating gives CASSPTPEAFF.

The chain uses TRBV20-1 and TRBJ2-7; D unresolved. There are 13 residues in the CDR3. Per germline, CDR1 DFQATT and CDR2 SNEGSKA (reference sequence). Trimming shortened V by 3 bases and J by 4 bases, and 13 bases separated the two germline ends. CDR3 sequence reads: CSARKAVGYEQYF. In DNA, the CDR3 is TGCAGTGCTAGGAAGGCGGTAGGGTACGAGCAGTACTTC.

A few counts support this clonotype. CDR3 bases: TGCGCCAGCAGCTTGAAGCCCGGGACTAGCTCCTACAATGAGCAGTTCTTC. This encodes CASSLKPGTSSYNEQFF. J is TRBJ2-1 and V is TRBV5-1; 8 bases fit TRBD2. CDR3 length equals 17 residues. The germline CDR1 and CDR2 sequences are SGHRS and YFSETQ. The junction had 6 bases not matched to a gene; V was cut back by 1 base and J by 0 bases.

This clonotype has just a few counts. This chain uses TRBV7-9 with TRBJ2-1, with TRBD2 matching 10 bases. The CDR3 runs 14 residues. Per germline, CDR1 SEHNR and CDR2 FQNEAQ (reference sequence). After removal of 3 bases from V and 11 bases from J, the junction contained 7 bases not matched to a gene. The CDR3: CASSFVTSGTKQFF. The CDR3, as DNA: TGTGCCAGCAGCTTCGTCACTAGCGGGACCAAGCAGTTCTTC.

This sequence joins TRBV7-9 and TRBJ2-2; 11 bases agree with TRBD2. The CDR3 is 14 amino acids. V gave up 9 bases and J gave up 6 bases; unmatched junction bases: 6. Germline CDR1 and CDR2: SEHNR and FQNEAQ (reference sequence). The CDR3 protein is CASGSGRAAGELFF. The CDR3 DNA follows: TGTGCCAGTGGTAGCGGGAGGGCCGCCGGGGAGCTGTTTTTT.

This rearrangement joins TRBV27 to TRBJ2-1; 10 bases are a match to TRBD2. CDR3 size: 16 residues. Germline CDR1 and CDR2: MNHEY and SMNVEV (reference sequence). V dropped 5 bases and J dropped 3; count of bases not matched to a gene: 7. The CDR3: CASSLTSGDYYNEQFF. As DNA, the CDR3 is TGTGCCAGCAGTCTAACTAGCGGGGATTACTACAATGAGCAGTTCTTC.

This rearrangement joins TRBV24-1 to TRBJ2-3, with 11 bases that match TRBD2. Germline V gene data show CDR1 as KGHDR and CDR2 as SFDVKD. The CDR3 length is 16 residues. The J segment lost 3 bases and the V segment lost 1 base, leaving 2 bases of the junction unmatched. CDR3: CATSDFSGRATDTQYF. CDR3 coding DNA: TGTGCCACCAGTGATTTTAGCGGGAGGGCAACAGATACGCAGTATTTT.

The chain links TRBV28 to TRBJ2-4; the match to TRBD2 covers 7 bases. Germline-derived CDR1 and CDR2 are MDHEN and SYDVKM. V lost 6 bases and J lost 7; bases outside the gene matches: 15. The CDR3 sequence is 16 residues long. CDR3 region: CASSLGTTPKVNIQYF. DNA of the CDR3: TGTGCCAGCAGCCTCGGGACTACCCCCAAGGTGAACATTCAGTACTTC.

This clonotype was recorded a few times. The V call is TRBV24-1, the J call TRBJ2-1; D uncertain. This CDR3 is 14 amino acids long. Germline CDR1 KGHDR, CDR2 SFDVKD. The V end lost 3 bases, the J end lost 6 bases, and 11 bases lay between the germline ends. The CDR3 DNA follows: TGTGCCACCAGTGATGACCCAGTGGGCAATGAGCAGTTCTTC. Protein sequence: CATSDDPVGNEQFF.

The CDR3 coding sequence is TGTGCCAGCTGGAAGCTAAACTACGAGCAGTACTTC. Its translation is CASWKLNYEQYF. This chain uses TRBV6-2 or TRBV6-3 with TRBJ2-7, with unresolved D. This CDR3 spans 12 amino acids. From germline, CDR1 is MNHEY and CDR2 SVGEGT. The ends were cut back, 8 bases at V and 3 bases at J, with 11 bases in the middle.

V and J are TRBV21-1 and TRBJ1-2; TRBD1 reflects the table's D call only, with no check against the DNA. TRBV21-1 is a recognized pseudogene. The CDR3 runs to 14 residues. The CDR3 nucleotides read TGTGCCAGCAGTCAAACGGTGGCAGGGGGCGGCTACACCTTC. Translation: CASSQTVAGGGYTF.

In its sample, this clonotype was seen a few times. V usage is TRBV7-9 and J usage is TRBJ2-3, with 9 bases fitting TRBD1. This CDR3 region has 15 residues. V trimming: 8 bases; J trimming: 0 bases; junction bases outside the gene matches: 6. Germline-derived CDR1 and CDR2 are SEHNR and FQNEAQ (reference sequence). In DNA form, the CDR3 reads TGTGCCAGCGCCGGGACAGGGTTTAGCACAGATACGCAGTATTTT. Translating gives CASAGTGFSTDTQYF.

The sample holds many counts of this clonotype. The chain employs TRBV12-3 or TRBV12-4 and TRBJ2-6; D ambiguous. The CDR3 covers 14 residues. Between the trimmed V and J ends, which lost 5 bases and 2 bases, there was a span of 7 bases. The CDR3 spells CASSLSPGANVLTF. CDR3 nucleotides: TGTGCCAGCAGTCTATCGCCTGGGGCCAACGTCCTGACTTTC.

This sequence joins TRBV2 and TRBJ1-5; D gene uncertain. CDR1 is SNHLY and CDR2 is FYNNEI in the germline V gene. The CDR3 loop spans 11 amino acids. Trimming took off 5 bases at V and 10 bases at J, with 9 bases between the two ends. The chain's CDR3 is CASSTDSPQHF. In DNA form, the CDR3 reads TGTGCCAGCAGTACCGATTCACCCCAGCATTTT.

This clonotype appeared a few times. The V call is TRBV12-3 or TRBV12-4, the J call TRBJ2-1; the D is unclear. The CDR3 has 17 amino acids. Between the trimmed V and J ends, which lost 2 bases and 0 bases, there was a span of 14 bases. The CDR3 loop is CASSLSETPSSYNEQFF. The DNA of the CDR3 is TGTGCCAGCAGTTTAAGCGAGACCCCGAGCTCCTACAATGAGCAGTTCTTC.

The chain uses TRBV5-6 and TRBJ1-1, with D hard to call. The CDR3 runs to 13 residues. V lost 5 bases to trimming and J lost 4 bases, with 12 bases between them. Germline V gene lookup returns CDR1 SGHDT and CDR2 YYEEEE. Here the CDR3 reads CASRFSAATEAFF. CDR3 bases: TGTGCCAGCAGGTTCTCCGCGGCCACTGAAGCTTTCTTT.

This clonotype has only a few counts. The chain couples TRBV7-9 to TRBJ2-3, with no clear D. The CDR3 has 15 residues. The V end lost 5 bases, the J end lost 6 bases, and 18 bases lay between the germline ends. Germline loops: CDR1 SEHNR, CDR2 FQNEAQ (reference sequence). DNA of the CDR3: TGTGCCAGCAGCCTAACAATAACCACCCGGGATACGCAGTATTTT. Translated: CASSLTITTRDTQYF.

This clonotype was detected only once. The rearrangement joins TRBV3-1 to TRBJ2-7; D is possibly TRBD2 (5 bases). From germline, CDR1 is LGHDT and CDR2 YNNKEL (reference sequence). V dropped 4 bases and J dropped 5 bases, with 15 bases sitting between them. CDR3 size: 14 residues. The DNA of the CDR3 is TGTGCCAGCAGCCTCGGAGGTTTTGGGAACGAGCAGTACTTC. Amino acid sequence: CASSLGGFGNEQYF.

The V gene is TRBV29-1, the J gene TRBJ1-1; D gene uncertain. CDR3 length: 14 residues. CDR1 and CDR2 from the germline V gene are SQVTM and ANQGSEA. V was pared by 7 bases and J by 5 bases, with 20 bases between. The CDR3 DNA follows: TGCAGCGCACCTAGCGGGGAATATAAGACTGAAGCTTTCTTT. Protein sequence: CSAPSGEYKTEAFF. Together with reference TRBV29-1 and TRBJ1-1, the CDR3 gives the full variable domain: SAVISQKPSRDICQRGTSLTIQCQVDSQVTMMFWYRQQPGQSLTLIATANQGSEATYESGFVIDKFPISRPNLTFSTLTVSNMSPEDSSIYLCSAPSGEYKTEAFFGQGTRLTVV.

The chain carries TRBV7-9 and TRBJ2-7, with a weak D call TRBD1 (6 bases). The V end lost 3 bases, the J end lost 0 bases, and 15 bases lay between the germline ends. Germline loops: CDR1 SEHNR, CDR2 FQNEAQ (reference sequence). There are 16 residues in the CDR3. CDR3 sequence reads: CASSFPTTGGSYEQYF. As DNA, the CDR3 is TGTGCCAGCAGCTTTCCGACGACAGGAGGCTCCTACGAGCAGTACTTC.

The chain recombines TRBV6-5 with TRBJ2-1; maybe TRBD2 (5 bases). The CDR3 spans 15 residues. Germline CDR1 reads MNHEY; CDR2 reads SVGAGI. Deletions cut 2 bases from V and 6 bases from J, with 14 bases between. CDR3 bases: TGTGCCAGCAGTTACGGGAGCGCGTGGGTCAATGAGCAGTTCTTC. It codes for CASSYGSAWVNEQFF.

This clonotype showed up many times. The chain uses TRBV5-1 and TRBJ2-3; tentative D call: TRBD1 (6 bases). Trimming shortened V by 4 bases and J by 0 bases, and 9 bases separated the two germline ends. CDR1 SGHRS and CDR2 YFSETQ come from the germline V gene. This CDR3 spans 14 amino acids. Written as DNA, the CDR3 is TGCGCCAGCAGCATGGACAGTAGCACAGATACGCAGTATTTT. This codes for CASSMDSSTDTQYF.

This clonotype occurred a few times. This sequence joins TRBV20-1 and TRBJ1-3; 7 bases fit TRBD1. CDR1 and CDR2 (germline): DFQATT, SNEGSKA (reference sequence). CDR3 length equals 15 residues. V lost 6 bases, J lost 0 bases, and 8 bases stayed unmatched. CDR3 region: CSASGQPRSGNTIYF. Here the CDR3 DNA reads TGCAGTGCCTCGGGACAGCCCCGCTCTGGAAACACCATATATTTT.

Only a few counts were recorded for this clonotype. The chain couples TRBV27 to TRBJ2-1; D is undetermined. Germline V gene sequence: CDR1 MNHEY, CDR2 SMNVEV (reference sequence). The CDR3 runs 17 residues. Trimming left V 0 bases short and J 0 bases short, with 12 bases between. CDR3 DNA: TGTGCCAGCAGTTTATCGATAGCTGCTAGCTCCTACAATGAGCAGTTCTTC. It specifies CASSLSIAASSYNEQFF.

Ten or more counts support this clonotype. V usage is TRBV12-3 or TRBV12-4 and J usage is TRBJ2-4; D is possibly TRBD2 (6 bases). This CDR3 region has 14 residues. The ends were cut back, 4 bases at V and 4 bases at J, with 11 bases in the middle. The CDR3 protein is CASSSLAEKNIQYF. DNA of the CDR3: TGTGCCAGCAGTTCACTAGCCGAAAAAAACATTCAGTACTTC.

The chain links TRBV5-1 to TRBJ2-5; maybe TRBD1 (6 bases). This CDR3 region has 15 residues. In germline, CDR1 is SGHRS, CDR2 YFSETQ. V lost 4 bases, J lost 4 bases, and 17 bases lay in between. As DNA, the CDR3 is TGCGCCAGCAGCCTAACAGGGTCCTTCGGAGAGACCCAGTACTTC. Translation gives CASSLTGSFGETQYF.

The chain links TRBV6-1 to TRBJ2-5, with D possibly matching TRBD2 (5 bases). V lost 6 bases, J lost 4 bases, and 18 bases lay in between. Germline assignment: CDR1 MNHNS and CDR2 SASEGT. This CDR3 has 15 amino acids. The CDR3 DNA sequence: TGTGCCAGCAGCCCGACGTTGGGGAGCGGAGAGACCCAGTACTTC. Translated: CASSPTLGSGETQYF.

This clonotype was recorded a few times. The chain joins TRBV7-2 to TRBJ2-1; a weak D match, TRBD1 (5 bases). Germline CDR1 is SGHTA and CDR2 is FQGNSA. The CDR3 is made up of 14 amino acids. Trimming took off 2 bases at V and 4 bases at J, with 9 bases between the two ends. This CDR3 is CASSLRQGYNEQFF. Written as DNA, the CDR3 is TGTGCCAGCAGCTTACGCCAGGGTTACAATGAGCAGTTCTTC.

J is TRBJ2-3 and V is TRBV11-2, with a weak D call TRBD2 (5 bases). V was pared by 5 bases and J by 0 bases, with 18 bases between. The CDR3 spans 17 residues. Germline values: CDR1 SGHAT, CDR2 FQNNGV. This CDR3 reads CASSQYIRDPSTDTQYF. The CDR3 nucleotides read TGTGCCAGCAGCCAATACATACGGGATCCTAGCACAGATACGCAGTATTTT.